The clone carrying this TCR beta chain has ten or more counts. Its antigen is unknown. This entry is derived from a study of T cell repertoires in cytomegalovirus infection. Turning to the study itself: An indication of both CMV infection and matching HLA type came from public TCR beta signatures. Whole-study results and caveats: Dominating the ex vivo response were TCR beta clonotypes that were CMV-specific and HLA-C-restricted. CMV carriers with the relevant HLA were identified by cumulative public TCR beta family frequency.

Germline-derived CDR1 and CDR2 are SGHTA and FQGNSA. This CDR3 comprises 16 residues. The V end was cut by 4 bases, the J end by 1 base, with 15 bases between. TCRdb analysed the reads with MiXCR anew, one entry per CDR3 protein. The sample has over 150,000 distinct CDR3 sequences, approximately 14% seen once; the top ten hold over 25%. What was sequenced was PBMCs. The V gene is TRBV7-2, the J gene TRBJ2-3, with a possible D match to TRBD2 (5 bases). This clonotype originated in a human donor in good health (CMV status not recorded). Some clones in this sample may be carry-over from other donors' samples. The CDR3 DNA follows: TGTGCCAGCAGCTCGGAACCGGGAATAGGCACAGATACGCAGTATTTT. This gives the protein CASSSEPGIGTDTQYF.